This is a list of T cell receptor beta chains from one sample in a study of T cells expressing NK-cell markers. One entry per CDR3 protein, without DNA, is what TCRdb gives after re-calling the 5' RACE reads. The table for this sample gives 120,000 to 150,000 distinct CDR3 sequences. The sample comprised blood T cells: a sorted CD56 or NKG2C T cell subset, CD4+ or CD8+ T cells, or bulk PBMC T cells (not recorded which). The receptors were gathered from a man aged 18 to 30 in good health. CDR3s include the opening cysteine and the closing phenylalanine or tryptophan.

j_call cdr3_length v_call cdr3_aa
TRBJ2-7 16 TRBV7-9 CASSGHDSGSAFEQYF
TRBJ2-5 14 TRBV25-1 CASSELDSQETQYF
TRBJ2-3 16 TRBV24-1 CATSDTGTRSTDTQYF
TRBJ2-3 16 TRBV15 CATSSGLAGGWNTQYF
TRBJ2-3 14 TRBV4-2 CASSQDLLADTQYF
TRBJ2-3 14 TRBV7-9 CASSLVSSTDTQYF
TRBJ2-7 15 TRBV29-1 CSVEGSSGSHYEQYF
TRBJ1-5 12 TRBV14 CASSQDRQPQHF
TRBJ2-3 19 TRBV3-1 CASSQVFREGQLVLDTQYF
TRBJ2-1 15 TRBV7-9 CASSETSGSTSEQFF
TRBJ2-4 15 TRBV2 CASSVVTSGKNIQYF
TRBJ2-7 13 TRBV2 CASSGGSAYEQYF